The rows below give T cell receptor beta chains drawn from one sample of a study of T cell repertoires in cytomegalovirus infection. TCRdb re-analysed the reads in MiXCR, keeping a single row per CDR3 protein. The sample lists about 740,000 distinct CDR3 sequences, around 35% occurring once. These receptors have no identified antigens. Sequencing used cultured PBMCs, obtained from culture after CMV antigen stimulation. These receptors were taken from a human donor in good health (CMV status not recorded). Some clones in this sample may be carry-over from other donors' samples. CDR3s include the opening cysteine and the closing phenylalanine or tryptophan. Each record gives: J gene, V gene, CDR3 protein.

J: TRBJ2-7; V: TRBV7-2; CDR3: CASSSSFWTAKWTAYEEQYF
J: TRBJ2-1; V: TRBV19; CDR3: CASSQGLAGKNEQFF
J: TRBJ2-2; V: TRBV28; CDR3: CASKGVITGELFF
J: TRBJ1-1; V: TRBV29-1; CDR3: CSYRTYSNTEAFF
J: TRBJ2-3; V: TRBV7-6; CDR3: CASSFPQTADTQYF
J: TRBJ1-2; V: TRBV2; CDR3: CASSGTQGGNGYTF
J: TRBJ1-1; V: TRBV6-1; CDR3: CASSTMGQPNTEAFF
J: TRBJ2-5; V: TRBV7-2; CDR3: CASSLDHSPRRLYF
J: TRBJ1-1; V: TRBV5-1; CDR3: CASSLGGVGNTEAFF
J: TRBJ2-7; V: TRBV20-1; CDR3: CSARLRLAAYEQYF
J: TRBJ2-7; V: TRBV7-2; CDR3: CASSPTSGGQLEQYF
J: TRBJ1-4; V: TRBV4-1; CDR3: CASSQQVHNEKLFF
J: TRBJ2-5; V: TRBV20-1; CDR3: CSAPAGGGGETQYF